This is a list of T cell receptor beta chains from one sample in a study of beta chain features in type 1 diabetes. The assay was immunoSEQ multiplex PCR, and TCRdb's table has in-frame clones only and misses some. The sample holds about 700,000 clones, under 15% seen once. The specimen sequenced was naive CD4+ T cells from blood. The source is a man aged 18-30 years with type 1 diabetes. Each CDR3 is given with its conserved first and last residue. A D gene is named only where the DNA matches it firmly. A row's size may be missing; if present it is once, few, many or a size class.

cdr3_nt: TGCGCCAGCAGCTCTGATACCGGAGAGACCCAGTACTTC
cdr3_aa: CASSSDTGETQYF
cdr3_length: 13
clone_size: NA
v_call: TRBV5-1
j_call: TRBJ2-5
d_call: NA

cdr3_nt: TGTGCCAGCAGTGAAGGACAGGGGGGGAATCAGCCCCAGCATTTT
cdr3_aa: CASSEGQGGNQPQHF
cdr3_length: 15
clone_size: few
v_call: TRBV2
j_call: TRBJ1-5
d_call: TRBD1

cdr3_nt: TGTGCCATCAGTGAGTCTTCAGGGAACACCGGGGAGCTGTTTTTT
cdr3_aa: CAISESSGNTGELFF
cdr3_length: 15
clone_size: NA
v_call: TRBV10-3
j_call: TRBJ2-2
d_call: NA

cdr3_nt: TGTGCCAGCAGTACGGGTCGGGCTTACGAGCAGTACTTC
cdr3_aa: CASSTGRAYEQYF
cdr3_length: 13
clone_size: NA
v_call: TRBV28
j_call: TRBJ2-7
d_call: NA

cdr3_nt: TGTGCCAGTAGTGTCCCGGGGCTAAATGAGCAGTTCTTC
cdr3_aa: CASSVPGLNEQFF
cdr3_length: 13
clone_size: few
v_call: TRBV19
j_call: TRBJ2-1
d_call: NA

cdr3_nt: TGTGCCAGCCTCCTCGAGGGTAGCACAGATACGCAGTATTTT
cdr3_aa: CASLLEGSTDTQYF
cdr3_length: 14
clone_size: NA
v_call: TRBV7-8
j_call: TRBJ2-3
d_call: NA

cdr3_nt: TGCGCCAGCAGCCTGAGCACAGATACGCAGTATTTT
cdr3_aa: CASSLSTDTQYF
cdr3_length: 12
clone_size: few
v_call: TRBV5-1
j_call: TRBJ2-3
d_call: NA

cdr3_nt: TGTGCCAGCAGCTTGGCCCTGATGGCCCAGTACTTC
cdr3_aa: CASSLALMAQYF
cdr3_length: 12
clone_size: NA
v_call: TRBV5-6
j_call: TRBJ2-5
d_call: NA

cdr3_nt: TGCGCCAGCAGTAAATCTGGAAATACGCAGTATTTT
cdr3_aa: CASSKSGNTQYF
cdr3_length: 12
clone_size: NA
v_call: TRBV10-1
j_call: TRBJ2-3
d_call: NA

cdr3_nt: TGCAGCGTTAGAGGGTTCGCCACTGAAGCTTTCTTT
cdr3_aa: CSVRGFATEAFF
cdr3_length: 12
clone_size: NA
v_call: TRBV29-1
j_call: TRBJ1-1
d_call: NA

cdr3_nt: TGTGCCAGCAGTTCTCGTGGCACAGGATACGAGCAGTACTTC
cdr3_aa: CASSSRGTGYEQYF
cdr3_length: 14
clone_size: NA
v_call: TRBV6-5
j_call: TRBJ2-7
d_call: NA

cdr3_nt: TGTGCCTGGAGTGTGAGGGGATACACAGATACGCAGTATTTT
cdr3_aa: CAWSVRGYTDTQYF
cdr3_length: 14
clone_size: few
v_call: TRBV30
j_call: TRBJ2-3
d_call: NA

cdr3_nt: TGTGCCTGTGACAGGGGTAACTATGGCTACACCTTC
cdr3_aa: CACDRGNYGYTF
cdr3_length: 12
clone_size: NA
v_call: TRBV30
j_call: TRBJ1-2
d_call: TRBD1

cdr3_nt: TGCGCCAGCAGCTTGGAGGGAACCAATTCACCCCTCCACTTT
cdr3_aa: CASSLEGTNSPLHF
cdr3_length: 14
clone_size: few
v_call: TRBV5-1
j_call: TRBJ1-6
d_call: NA

cdr3_nt: TGTGCCAGCAGCGCCTTAACAGGAGATGGCTACACCTTC
cdr3_aa: CASSALTGDGYTF
cdr3_length: 13
clone_size: few
v_call: TRBV7-8
j_call: TRBJ1-2
d_call: NA

cdr3_nt: TGCAGCGTGGACCGGGCCCTGCAAGAGACCCAGTACTTC
cdr3_aa: CSVDRALQETQYF
cdr3_length: 13
clone_size: few
v_call: TRBV29-1
j_call: TRBJ2-5
d_call: NA

cdr3_nt: TGTGCCAGCAGCTTCACCTACGAGCAGTACTTC
cdr3_aa: CASSFTYEQYF
cdr3_length: 11
clone_size: NA
v_call: TRBV5-6
j_call: TRBJ2-7
d_call: NA

cdr3_nt: TGCAGCGTTCTGGGACAAGAAACCTACAATGAGCAGTTCTTC
cdr3_aa: CSVLGQETYNEQFF
cdr3_length: 14
clone_size: NA
v_call: TRBV29-1
j_call: TRBJ2-1
d_call: NA

cdr3_nt: TGCGCCAGCAGCGGGTCCAGGGTGAAAAACACTGAAGCTTTCTTT
cdr3_aa: CASSGSRVKNTEAFF
cdr3_length: 15
clone_size: NA
v_call: TRBV5-1
j_call: TRBJ1-1
d_call: NA

cdr3_nt: TGTGCCAGCAGCAGTACCCATGGCGTAGGACAGCATGGCTACACCTTC
cdr3_aa: CASSSTHGVGQHGYTF
cdr3_length: 16
clone_size: NA
v_call: TRBV7-8
j_call: TRBJ1-2
d_call: NA

cdr3_nt: TGTGCCAGCCGGGGGGCAACTAATGAAAAACTGTTTTTT
cdr3_aa: CASRGATNEKLFF
cdr3_length: 13
clone_size: NA
v_call: TRBV2
j_call: TRBJ1-4
d_call: NA

cdr3_nt: TGTGCCAGCACCCCTCAGGGTACGAACACTGAAGCTTTCTTT
cdr3_aa: CASTPQGTNTEAFF
cdr3_length: 14
clone_size: few
v_call: TRBV7-9
j_call: TRBJ1-1
d_call: NA

cdr3_nt: TGTGCCAGCCCAGGGGCTGGGGCCAACGTCCTGACTTTC
cdr3_aa: CASPGAGANVLTF
cdr3_length: 13
clone_size: few
v_call: TRBV7-7
j_call: TRBJ2-6
d_call: NA

cdr3_nt: TGCGCCAGCACCCTGGACAGGACGGAAGCTTTCTTT
cdr3_aa: CASTLDRTEAFF
cdr3_length: 12
clone_size: few
v_call: TRBV5-1
j_call: TRBJ1-1
d_call: TRBD1

cdr3_nt: TGTGCCAGCAGTTCCCCCGCGATAGAGACCCAGTACTTC
cdr3_aa: CASSSPAIETQYF
cdr3_length: 13
clone_size: few
v_call: TRBV6-6
j_call: TRBJ2-5
d_call: NA

cdr3_nt: TGTGCCAGCAACATTTTTAGCAATCAGCCCCAGCATTTT
cdr3_aa: CASNIFSNQPQHF
cdr3_length: 13
clone_size: few
v_call: TRBV2
j_call: TRBJ1-5
d_call: NA

cdr3_nt: TGTGCCAGCAGTTACTCACCGAATATCATCGCTGAAGCTTTCTTT
cdr3_aa: CASSYSPNIIAEAFF
cdr3_length: 15
clone_size: NA
v_call: TRBV6-5
j_call: TRBJ1-1
d_call: NA

cdr3_nt: TGTGCCTGGAGTGTTACAGGGGATGAAAAACTGTTTTTT
cdr3_aa: CAWSVTGDEKLFF
cdr3_length: 13
clone_size: NA
v_call: TRBV30
j_call: TRBJ1-4
d_call: TRBD1

cdr3_nt: TGTGCCAGCAGCGCCGGGACCTTTCCCCAATACGAGCAGTACTTC
cdr3_aa: CASSAGTFPQYEQYF
cdr3_length: 15
clone_size: NA
v_call: TRBV9
j_call: TRBJ2-7
d_call: NA

cdr3_nt: TGTGCCAGCAGCTTGGCCAAGGGCGCGAACACTGAAGCTTTCTTT
cdr3_aa: CASSLAKGANTEAFF
cdr3_length: 15
clone_size: NA
v_call: TRBV5-4
j_call: TRBJ1-1
d_call: NA

cdr3_nt: TGTGCCAGCAGTGGACAGCTAGCGGGGGGGGATGAGCAGTTCTTC
cdr3_aa: CASSGQLAGGDEQFF
cdr3_length: 15
clone_size: few
v_call: TRBV6-1
j_call: TRBJ2-1
d_call: TRBD2

cdr3_nt: TGTGCCAGCAGCTTAGATGCGCGGGGGCCACACAATGAGCAGTTCTTC
cdr3_aa: CASSLDARGPHNEQFF
cdr3_length: 16
clone_size: NA
v_call: TRBV11-2
j_call: TRBJ2-1
d_call: NA

cdr3_nt: TGTGCCAGCAGCTTCCAGCGGGGGGGACAAGAGACCCAGTACTTC
cdr3_aa: CASSFQRGGQETQYF
cdr3_length: 15
clone_size: NA
v_call: TRBV7-8
j_call: TRBJ2-5
d_call: TRBD2

cdr3_nt: TGTGCCTGGAGCTGGGGGGGACAAGAGACCCAGTACTTC
cdr3_aa: CAWSWGGQETQYF
cdr3_length: 13
clone_size: few
v_call: TRBV30
j_call: TRBJ2-5
d_call: TRBD2

cdr3_nt: TGTGCCAGCAGCCACGCGGGGGCCACAGCCAAAAACATTCAGTACTTC
cdr3_aa: CASSHAGATAKNIQYF
cdr3_length: 16
clone_size: few
v_call: TRBV6-6
j_call: TRBJ2-4
d_call: NA

cdr3_nt: TGTGCCAGCAGCCCAGGGGGCCAAGAGACCCAGTACTTC
cdr3_aa: CASSPGGQETQYF
cdr3_length: 13
clone_size: few
v_call: TRBV9
j_call: TRBJ2-5
d_call: TRBD1

cdr3_nt: TGTGCCAGCAGTTGGGCCGGGGAGCTGTTTTTT
cdr3_aa: CASSWAGELFF
cdr3_length: 11
clone_size: NA
v_call: TRBV9
j_call: TRBJ2-2
d_call: NA

cdr3_nt: TGTGCCAGCAGTGAAGGGGGATCCCCCTACGAGCAGTACTTC
cdr3_aa: CASSEGGSPYEQYF
cdr3_length: 14
clone_size: few
v_call: TRBV2
j_call: TRBJ2-7
d_call: NA

cdr3_nt: TGCGCCAGCAGCTTGGGGCCGGATCAGCCCCAGCATTTT
cdr3_aa: CASSLGPDQPQHF
cdr3_length: 13
clone_size: NA
v_call: TRBV5-1
j_call: TRBJ1-5
d_call: NA

cdr3_nt: TGTGCCAGCAGTCCCTCCCTGACAGGGGTCGGCTATGGCTACACCTTC
cdr3_aa: CASSPSLTGVGYGYTF
cdr3_length: 16
clone_size: few
v_call: TRBV27
j_call: TRBJ1-2
d_call: TRBD1

cdr3_nt: TGTGCCAGCAGCGCCGAAGGTTTTTATCAGCCCCAGCATTTT
cdr3_aa: CASSAEGFYQPQHF
cdr3_length: 14
clone_size: NA
v_call: TRBV7-9
j_call: TRBJ1-5
d_call: NA

cdr3_nt: TGTGCCAGCAGTTCCGGACAGATGGGTGAAAAACTGTTTTTT
cdr3_aa: CASSSGQMGEKLFF
cdr3_length: 14
clone_size: NA
v_call: TRBV28
j_call: TRBJ1-4
d_call: NA

cdr3_nt: TGTGCCAGCAGGACCTTACAGAACACTGAAGCTTTCTTT
cdr3_aa: CASRTLQNTEAFF
cdr3_length: 13
clone_size: NA
v_call: TRBV11-2
j_call: TRBJ1-1
d_call: NA

cdr3_nt: TGTGCCAGCAGCAGCTCGGGGGGGCTCCCTACCTACGAGCAGTACTTC
cdr3_aa: CASSSSGGLPTYEQYF
cdr3_length: 16
clone_size: NA
v_call: TRBV7-6
j_call: TRBJ2-7
d_call: TRBD2

cdr3_nt: TGTGCCAGCAGCTGGGGACAGCCGAGCTCCTACGAGCAGTACTTC
cdr3_aa: CASSWGQPSSYEQYF
cdr3_length: 15
clone_size: few
v_call: TRBV11-3
j_call: TRBJ2-7
d_call: TRBD1

cdr3_nt: TGCGCCAGCAGCCCCCGGACATCAGCGGTGGGTGAGCAGTTCTTC
cdr3_aa: CASSPRTSAVGEQFF
cdr3_length: 15
clone_size: NA
v_call: TRBV5-1
j_call: TRBJ2-1
d_call: NA

cdr3_nt: TGTGCCACTAATCTATCGGGGGGCCCCTCCAATCAGCCCCAGCATTTT
cdr3_aa: CATNLSGGPSNQPQHF
cdr3_length: 16
clone_size: NA
v_call: TRBV19
j_call: TRBJ1-5
d_call: NA

cdr3_nt: TGTGCCAGCAGCTTAGGTCAGAATCAGCCCCAGCATTTT
cdr3_aa: CASSLGQNQPQHF
cdr3_length: 13
clone_size: few
v_call: TRBV13
j_call: TRBJ1-5
d_call: NA

cdr3_nt: TGTGCCTACAATCTACAACAAGAGACCCAGTACTTC
cdr3_aa: CAYNLQQETQYF
cdr3_length: 12
clone_size: few
v_call: TRBV30
j_call: TRBJ2-5
d_call: NA

cdr3_nt: TGTGCCACCAGCAGATCAATAGAATCACCCCTCCACTTT
cdr3_aa: CATSRSIESPLHF
cdr3_length: 13
clone_size: NA
v_call: TRBV15
j_call: TRBJ1-6
d_call: NA